This entry is about one TCR beta chain. Its antigen remains unknown. The source of the sample is a study of radiation and T cells in renal cell carcinoma. Study summary: Nephrectomy followed 15 Gy stereotactic body radiation by 4 weeks.

This CDR3 has 15 residues. The V gene end was trimmed by 4 bases and the J gene end by 1 base; junction bases not matched to a gene: 7. Germline loops: CDR1 SGHKS, CDR2 YYEKEE (reference sequence). Findings and limits, study-wide: Top tumor clonotypes rose in blood 2 weeks post-radiation, then contracted. No pretreatment tumor biopsies were available for baseline clonotypes.

Time point defined: baseline pretreatment blood. The sample's treatment: 15 Gy SBRT to primary tumor, nephrectomy 4 weeks later. After SBRT, blood was collected at 2 and 4 weeks, plus baseline. Assay: immunoSEQ multiplex PCR; the TCRdb copy retains only in-frame clones and omits some. This sample carries more than 140,000 clones, around four fifths of them seen once, and the ten largest clones take 20% to 25%. The rearrangement uses TRBV5-5 and TRBJ1-1, with 7 bases fitting TRBD1. The receptor's source is a woman in her forties or fifties with renal cell carcinoma. Sequences were derived from blood, sampled from a patient whose treatment included radiotherapy and nephrectomy. The CDR3 protein is CASSGRDRANTEAFF. As DNA, the CDR3 is TGTGCCAGCAGCGGCCGCGACAGGGCGAACACTGAAGCTTTCTTT.